The 29 T cell receptor beta chains below come from one sample, sequenced in a study of OX40 agonist ivuxolimab in advanced cancers. Clones were sequenced by immunoSEQ multiplex PCR, and TCRdb holds only the in-frame ones, with some missing. The table includes 100,000 to 110,000 clones, about nine tenths detected once. The source material was CD4+ or CD8+ T cells sorted from blood, sampled in a trial of the OX40 agonist ivuxolimab. The receptors were gathered from an adult with an advanced solid tumor such as melanoma, head and neck, liver or kidney cancer.

Worth noting for this clone: The sample carries other DNA sequences with the same CDR3. The genes are TRBV5-1 and TRBJ2-3; 7 nucleotides match TRBD2. The CDR3 has 15 amino acids. The germline V gene has CDR1 SGHRS and CDR2 YFSETQ. Trimming at V came to 2 bases and at J to 0 bases, leaving 3 bases not matched to a gene. The CDR3 DNA reads TGCGCCAGCAGCTTAGCGGGGACTAGCACAGATACGCAGTATTTT. It encodes CASSLAGTSTDTQYF.

The chain links TRBV10-3 to TRBJ2-3; D might be TRBD2 (7 bases). Germline-derived CDR1 and CDR2 are ENHRY and SYGVKD. V was shortened by 10 bases and J by 2 bases, with 16 bases between the two germline ends. The CDR3 is 14 amino acids. The CDR3 DNA follows: TGTGCCACCCGAGGGGGGGGAAACACAGATACGCAGTATTTT. It encodes CATRGGGNTDTQYF.

There are a few counts of this clone. The V call is TRBV11-2, the J call TRBJ1-1; D call uncertain. The CDR3 is 13 amino acids. Germline CDR1 reads SGHAT; CDR2 reads FQNNGV. V was cut by 8 bases and J by 11 bases, with 21 bases left in between. In DNA, the CDR3 is TGTGCCAGCGCCTTCGCCCCCAGCAATCGGGCTTTCTTT. Protein: CASAFAPSNRAFF.

The rearrangement uses TRBV5-4 and TRBJ2-5, with D possibly being TRBD1 (6 bases). There are 14 residues in the CDR3. V shed 0 bases and J shed 3 bases, with 9 bases lying between them. Germline CDR1 reads SGHNT; CDR2 reads YYREEE (reference sequence). CDR3 sequence (DNA): TGTGCCAGCAGCTTGGTGGGGGCGGAAGAGACCCAGTACTTC. Its protein product is CASSLVGAEETQYF.

V usage is TRBV5-1 and J usage is TRBJ2-3; 12 bases fit TRBD2. Trimming took 3 bases from V and 0 from J; bases not matched to a gene: 2. The CDR3 sequence is 16 residues long. Germline V CDR1 and CDR2: SGHRS, YFSETQ. CDR3 sequence reads: CASSSGTSGSTDTQYF. The CDR3 DNA is TGCGCCAGCAGCTCTGGGACTAGCGGGAGCACAGATACGCAGTATTTT.

CDR3 region: CAWSNRGLAGPYEQYF. Written as DNA, the CDR3 is TGTGCCTGGAGTAACCGAGGACTAGCGGGACCCTACGAGCAGTACTTC. The chain is built from TRBV30 and TRBJ2-7; TRBD2 agrees at 12 bases. In germline, CDR1 is GTSNPN, CDR2 SVGIG (reference sequence). The CDR3 totals 16 residues. V lost 2 bases and J lost 2; bases outside the gene matches: 7.

This clone came up once. This chain links TRBV12-5 with TRBJ2-5; no definite D call. The V end was cut by 6 bases, the J end by 5 bases, with 16 bases between. The CDR3 is 14 amino acids. CDR1 and CDR2 (germline): LGHNT, FRNRAP. CDR3 DNA sequence: TGTGCTAGTGGCCTAGGTCACGCTCAGGAGACCCAGTACTTC. It encodes CASGLGHAQETQYF.

This clone was seen only once. The gene calls are TRBV28 and TRBJ1-3; the D is unclear. The germline V gene encodes CDR1 MDHEN and CDR2 SYDVKM. This CDR3 region has 15 residues. Deletions cut 5 bases from V and 3 bases from J, with 14 bases between. CDR3 sequence reads: CASSPVGVYGNTIYF. The CDR3 coding sequence is TGTGCCAGCAGTCCCGTTGGAGTGTATGGAAACACCATATATTTT.

This clone has just a few counts. The chain employs TRBV18 and TRBJ1-1, with D possibly TRBD1 on 5 matching bases. Trimming removed 3 bases at V and 0 bases at J, with 8 bases between. This CDR3 region has 14 residues. Per germline, CDR1 KGHSH and CDR2 LQKENI. Here the CDR3 reads CASSPQGLNTEAFF. DNA of the CDR3: TGTGCCAGCTCACCTCAGGGTTTGAACACTGAAGCTTTCTTT.

The chain uses TRBV29-1 and TRBJ2-3; D gene unclear. V lost 1 base and J 2 bases, leaving 10 bases between the germline ends. Germline V CDR1 and CDR2: SQVTM, ANQGSEA. CDR3 length: 14 residues. The CDR3 DNA reads TGCAGCGTTGAAGGCGGCTCCGACACAGATACGCAGTATTTT. This encodes CSVEGGSDTDTQYF.

This sequence joins TRBV4-1 and TRBJ1-2; D might be TRBD1 (6 bases). Germline assignment: CDR1 MGHRA and CDR2 YSYEKL. The V gene lost 2 bases and the J gene lost 2 bases, with 9 bases spanning the gap. The length of the CDR3 is 14 residues. CDR3 in amino acids: CASSQTDSNYGYTF. CDR3 in DNA: TGCGCCAGCAGCCAAACGGACAGCAACTATGGCTACACCTTC.

The V and J genes are TRBV5-1 and TRBJ1-5; 9 positions match TRBD1. V dropped 3 bases and J dropped 6; count of bases not matched to a gene: 7. The V gene's germline CDR1 is SGHRS and CDR2 YFSETQ. The CDR3 loop spans 15 amino acids. The CDR3 sequence is CASSWTGDSGQPQHF. The CDR3 DNA sequence: TGCGCCAGCAGCTGGACAGGGGACAGCGGTCAGCCCCAGCATTTT.

The chain uses TRBV15 and TRBJ1-1, with D possibly TRBD1 on 5 matching bases. Germline V CDR1 and CDR2: LNHNV, YYDKDF (reference sequence). This CDR3 has 12 amino acids. Trimming removed 4 bases at V and 5 bases at J, with 8 bases between. The CDR3 spells CATSMGETEAFF. The CDR3 nucleotides read TGTGCCACCAGCATGGGGGAGACTGAAGCTTTCTTT.

V is TRBV30 and J is TRBJ2-1; TRBD2 matches 8 bases. The germline V gene encodes CDR1 GTSNPN and CDR2 SVGIG (reference sequence). Germline trimming cut 6 bases from V and 4 bases from J; bases unmatched to any gene: 8. There are 14 residues in the CDR3. Written as DNA, the CDR3 is TGTGCCTGCCGCAAAGCGGGAGTATACAATGAGCAGTTCTTC. This codes for CACRKAGVYNEQFF.

The V gene is TRBV5-1, the J gene TRBJ2-1; D may be TRBD1 (5 bases). Germline lookup yields CDR1 SGHRS and CDR2 YFSETQ. V gave up 4 bases and J gave up 6 bases, with 14 bases separating them. The CDR3 contains 14 residues. The DNA of the CDR3 is TGCGCCAGCAGCATTGTGGGGCAATTCAATGAGCAGTTCTTC. This encodes CASSIVGQFNEQFF. Full variable domain (rest looked up from reference TRBV5-1 and TRBJ2-1): KAGVTQTPRYLIKTRGQQVTLSCSPISGHRSVSWYQQTPGQGLQFLFEYFSETQRNKGNFPGRFSGRQFSNSRSEMNVSTLELGDSALYLCASSIVGQFNEQFFGPGTRLTVL.

The chain combines TRBV5-4 with TRBJ2-2, with D possibly TRBD1 on 5 matching bases. The CDR3 is 16 amino acids. Germline lookup yields CDR1 SGHNT and CDR2 YYREEE (reference sequence). Trimming left V 2 bases short and J 5 bases short, with 16 bases between. The CDR3 nucleotides read TGTGCCAGCAGCTTCCCTTTCAGGGTTGGGACCGGGGAGCTGTTTTTT. Protein: CASSFPFRVGTGELFF.

V usage is TRBV25-1 and J usage is TRBJ2-1; D remains unclear. This CDR3 region has 14 residues. V was clipped by 3 bases and J by 5 bases, with 11 bases between them. The germline V gene encodes CDR1 MGHDK and CDR2 SYGVNS. The CDR3, as DNA: TGTGCCAGCAGTGATCCCTTCCCTAACAATGAGCAGTTCTTC. It specifies CASSDPFPNNEQFF. The variable domain in full, completed from reference TRBV25-1 and TRBJ2-1, reads EADIYQTPRYLVIGTGKKITLECSQTMGHDKMYWYQQDPGMELHLIHYSYGVNSTEKGDLSSESTVSRIRTEHFPLTLESARPSHTSQYLCASSDPFPNNEQFFGPGTRLTVL.

The CDR3 DNA reads TGTGCCAGCAGTTACTCGTCGTCTGGGTATGGCTACACCTTC. This encodes CASSYSSSGYGYTF. V is TRBV6-5 and J is TRBJ1-2; D not certain. The CDR3 totals 14 residues. With 0 bases removed from V and 5 bases from J, the gap between germline ends came to 10 bases. Germline V gives CDR1 MNHEY, CDR2 SVGAGI.

The V gene is TRBV5-1, the J gene TRBJ1-1; D unclear. CDR1 is SGHRS and CDR2 is YFSETQ in the germline V gene. The CDR3 is made up of 12 amino acids. Trimming removed 0 bases from V and 7 bases from J, with 7 bases in between. The CDR3 region has the DNA TGCGCCAGCAGCTTGGTCGGTAGTGAAGCTTTCTTT. This gives the protein CASSLVGSEAFF.

This clone has a handful of counts. The genes are TRBV4-1 and TRBJ2-3; D possibly corresponds to TRBD1 (6 bases). The germline gives CDR1 MGHRA, CDR2 YSYEKL. This CDR3 has 16 amino acids. Trimming took off 0 bases at V and 2 bases at J, with 12 bases between the two ends. The CDR3 DNA is TGCGCCAGCAGCCAAGAAGGGGGTCCGGTCACAGATACGCAGTATTTT. Protein product: CASSQEGGPVTDTQYF.

This chain joins TRBV27 and TRBJ2-1; 7 bases are shared with TRBD2. J lost 5 bases, V lost 4 bases, and 8 bases had no gene match. The CDR3 consists of 15 residues. Germline assignment: CDR1 MNHEY and CDR2 SMNVEV (reference sequence). The CDR3 bases are TGTGCCAGCAGTTCCATCGGGACTAAACACAATGAGCAGTTCTTC. Residues: CASSSIGTKHNEQFF.

CDR3 in amino acids: CASRLVYGTSAQIVLTGELFF. The CDR3 bases are TGTGCAAGTCGCTTAGTATATGGGACTAGCGCCCAAATAGTCCTCACCGGGGAGCTGTTTTTT. This rearrangement joins TRBV12-2 to TRBJ2-2; no check of the table's D call, TRBD2, against the DNA was made. TRBV12-2 is marked as a pseudogene. This CDR3 region has 21 residues.

This sequence joins TRBV5-1 and TRBJ2-1; D tentatively reads TRBD1 or TRBD2 (5 bases each). The V gene's germline CDR1 is SGHRS and CDR2 YFSETQ. V was trimmed by 0 bases and J by 5 bases, leaving 9 bases between them. The CDR3 loop spans 14 amino acids. Here the CDR3 DNA reads TGCGCCAGCAGCTTGGGGGACCCAGACAATGAGCAGTTCTTC. It translates to CASSLGDPDNEQFF.

The rearrangement joins TRBV10-2 to TRBJ2-1; possibly TRBD1 or TRBD2 for D (6 bases each). CDR1 is WSHSY and CDR2 is SAAADI in the germline V gene. This CDR3 contains 15 residues. Trimming removed 7 bases from V and 7 bases from J, with 20 bases in between. The CDR3 DNA is TGCGCCAGCACCGATACCGGGACACGGGGGAATGAGCAGTTCTTC. It translates to CASTDTGTRGNEQFF.

On this clone itself: The junction and the germline gene differ at one end; a read error may be behind it. This rearrangement joins TRBV7-9 to TRBJ1-4; D is possibly TRBD1 (6 bases). Germline CDR1 is SEHNR and CDR2 is FQNEAQ (reference sequence). The CDR3 sequence is 11 residues long. CDR3 amino acids: CASSSPTGYLF. The CDR3 region has the DNA TGTGCCAGCAGCTCCCCGACAGGCTATCTTTTT.

The rearrangement joins TRBV5-4 to TRBJ1-5; possible D gene TRBD1, 6 bases. Per germline, CDR1 SGHNT and CDR2 YYREEE (reference sequence). The CDR3 totals 13 residues. V shed 1 base and J shed 13 bases, with 15 bases lying between them. CDR3 residues: CASSLQGTDPQHF. Here the CDR3 DNA reads TGTGCCAGCAGCTTGCAGGGGACGGATCCACAGCATTTT.

The chain has TRBV30 and TRBJ1-6, with D possibly being TRBD1 (6 bases). CDR3 length equals 16 residues. Germline V lookup: CDR1 GTSNPN, CDR2 SVGIG (reference sequence). Trimming removed 0 bases at V and 8 bases at J, with 17 bases between. This CDR3 is CAWSVPKGGLDSPLHF. In DNA form, the CDR3 reads TGTGCCTGGAGTGTACCTAAGGGGGGGTTGGATTCACCCCTCCACTTT.

This clone was picked up one time. In DNA, the CDR3 is TGCGCCAGCAGCTTAAGGCCGGCGGGAGAGACCCAGTACTTC. This gives the protein CASSLRPAGETQYF. The chain links TRBV5-1 to TRBJ2-5; a possible D gene is TRBD2 (5 bases). This CDR3 has 14 amino acids. The V end was cut by 2 bases, the J end by 4 bases, with 12 bases between. Germline values: CDR1 SGHRS, CDR2 YFSETQ.

V is TRBV5-1 and J is TRBJ2-6; D could derive from TRBD1 or TRBD2 (5 bases each). The CDR3 has 16 amino acids. Germline CDR1 is SGHRS and CDR2 is YFSETQ. The V end lost 4 bases, the J end lost 0 bases, and 11 bases lay between the germline ends. This CDR3 reads CASSKGPNSGANVLTF. The CDR3 DNA reads TGCGCCAGCAGCAAGGGACCGAACTCTGGGGCCAACGTCCTGACTTTC.